A selection of T cell receptor beta chains follows, all from one sample in a study of T cells in Graves' hyperthyroidism and ophthalmopathy. Via MiXCR, TCRdb re-called the multiplex PCR reads, giving one row per CDR3 protein. Here the sample spans hundreds of thousands of distinct CDR3 sequences, 35% to 40% being singletons. Sequencing used blood. The receptors come from a man aged 18 to 29 with Graves' hyperthyroidism. CDR3s include the opening cysteine and the closing phenylalanine or tryptophan. A D gene is named only where the DNA matches it firmly. A row's size may be missing; if present it is once, few, many or a size class.

J gene | clone size | D gene | V gene | CDR3 protein | CDR3 DNA
TRBJ2-7 | few | . | TRBV9 | CASSQAEDEQYF | TGTGCCAGCAGCCAAGCGGAGGACGAGCAGTACTTC
TRBJ2-2 | . | . | TRBV7-3 | CASSAGPELPGELFF | TGTGCCAGCAGCGCAGGTCCTGAATTACCCGGGGAGCTGTTTTTT
TRBJ2-2 | once | . | TRBV29-1 | CSVGPPGELFF | TGCAGCGTAGGCCCCCCTGGGGAGCTGTTTTTT
TRBJ2-2 | . | . | TRBV5-1 | CASSLPGAGNTGELFF | TGCGCCAGCAGCTTGCCCGGGGCAGGGAACACCGGGGAGCTGTTTTTT
TRBJ1-6 | many | . | TRBV7-2 | CASSLLGINSPLHF | TGTGCCAGCAGCTTGTTGGGGATCAATTCACCCCTCCACTTT
TRBJ2-7 | many | . | TRBV7-2 | CASSLKGAYEQYF | TGTGCCAGCAGCTTAAAGGGGGCCTACGAGCAGTACTTC
TRBJ2-5 | . | TRBD1 | TRBV2 | CASTGQEPLGTQYF | TGTGCCAGCACGGGACAGGAGCCCCTGGGGACCCAGTACTTC
TRBJ2-3 | . | TRBD1 | TRBV29-1 | CSSRGQGLGSTDTQYF | TGCAGCTCCAGAGGACAGGGATTGGGAAGCACAGATACGCAGTATTTT
TRBJ1-2 | . | . | TRBV27 | CASSLSGDGYTF | TGTGCCAGCAGTTTATCAGGGGACGGCTACACCTTC
TRBJ2-2 | many | TRBD1 | TRBV2 | CASSEGTGTGELFF | TGTGCCAGCAGTGAGGGGACAGGTACCGGGGAGCTGTTTTTT
TRBJ1-4 | many | . | TRBV15 | CTTSRPGGAEKLFF | TGTACCACCAGCAGACCTGGGGGGGCTGAAAAACTGTTTTTT
TRBJ1-2 | . | . | TRBV9 | CASSPTGGSYYGYTF | TGTGCCAGCAGTCCAACGGGGGGCAGCTACTATGGCTACACCTTC
TRBJ1-5 | many | . | TRBV19 | CASSIALGNQPQHF | TGTGCCAGTAGTATAGCCTTGGGGAATCAGCCCCAGCATTTT
TRBJ2-2 | . | TRBD1 | TRBV20-1 | CSARYRGLFF | TGCAGTGCTAGATACAGGGGGCTGTTTTTT
TRBJ2-5 | few | . | TRBV12-3/TRBV12-4 | CASSPGTATGTQYF | TGTGCCAGCAGTCCCGGGACGGCAACCGGGACCCAGTACTTC
TRBJ1-1 | . | . | TRBV4-3 | CASSQEVGTNEAFF | TGCGCCAGCAGCCAAGAAGTAGGGACTAATGAAGCTTTCTTT
TRBJ2-5 | . | TRBD2 | TRBV19 | CASSRAGSSGEETQYF | TGTGCCAGCTCTCGTGCCGGGAGTAGCGGGGAAGAGACCCAGTACTTC
TRBJ2-6 | . | . | TRBV15 | CVTSSQGLSGANVLTF | TGTGTCACCAGCAGCCAAGGCCTCTCTGGGGCCAACGTCCTGACTTTC
TRBJ1-1 | many | TRBD1 | TRBV11-2 | CASSSRQGGEAFF | TGTGCCAGCAGCTCAAGACAGGGAGGTGAAGCTTTCTTT
TRBJ2-7 | few | . | TRBV20-1 | CSATLREYSYEQYF | TGCAGTGCCACGTTACGGGAGTACTCCTACGAGCAGTACTTC
TRBJ2-2 | few | TRBD1 | TRBV2 | CASSTGQGDTGELFF | TGTGCCAGCAGCACGGGACAGGGTGACACCGGGGAGCTGTTTTTT
TRBJ1-1 | many | . | TRBV7-9 | CASSLAGTAEAFF | TGTGCCAGCAGCTTAGCCGGGACTGCTGAAGCTTTCTTT